This T cell receptor (beta chain) was found in a study of CD8+ T cells in alopecia areata. Study-level findings and limits: Among patients, TCR sharing was less clear than in mice, a difference possibly due in part to HLA diversity in the patient population.

Starting from PBMCs, sorting isolated CD4+ and CD8+ T cells. RNA extraction and reverse transcription yielded cDNA as sequencing template. Libraries were prepared by immunoSEQ multiplex PCR; TCRdb keeps only in-frame clonotypes and omits some of them. The table records 150,000 to 200,000 clones, approximately 60% of them present only once. Trimming shortened V by 5 bases and J by 11 bases, and 27 bases separated the two germline ends. Germline V gene lookup returns CDR1 SGHTA and CDR2 FQGNSA. The CDR3 is made up of 16 amino acids. Turning to this clone: The antigen is undetermined.

The chain joins TRBV7-2 to TRBJ2-5, with a possible D match to TRBD2 (6 bases). Sequencing was done on a sample of CD4+ T cells sorted from blood. The receptor was isolated from a human donor in good health. CDR3 residues: CASSPPGLRLAGPQYF. The CDR3 DNA is TGTGCCAGCAGCCCGCCGGGGTTACGGTTGGCGGGACCTCAGTACTTC.